One sample yielded the 23 T cell receptor beta chains listed below, sequenced in a study of cytomegalovirus exposure and HLA in healthy donors. 60 Vbeta and 13 Jbeta primers were used in PCR. TCRdb keeps only in-frame clones here, not all; method: immunoSEQ multiplex PCR. In the table there are about 160,000 clones, around four fifths of which are singletons. Sequences were obtained from PBMCs. The receptors here all came from a man aged 25-40 years in good health and CMV-seronegative.

V and J are TRBV9 and TRBJ2-3; 11 bases line up with TRBD2. CDR1 and CDR2 from the germline V gene are SGDLS and YYNGEE. After removal of 3 bases from V and 2 bases from J, the junction contained 5 bases not matched to a gene. The CDR3 runs 16 residues. DNA for the CDR3: TGTGCCAGCAGCGGATTAGCGGGAGGGATCACAGATACGCAGTATTTT. Amino acid sequence: CASSGLAGGITDTQYF.

The chain employs TRBV4-3 and TRBJ2-5, with 9 bases matching TRBD1. The J call may be mistaken, given a closer DNA end match to TRBJ2-7. Per germline, CDR1 LGHNA and CDR2 YSLEER. The CDR3 sequence is 16 residues long. The CDR3 loop is CASSQDYGTGLYEQYF. The CDR3 nucleotides are TGCGCCAGCAGCCAAGATTACGGGACAGGGCTCTACGAGCAGTACTTC.

This clone has just one count. The V gene is TRBV28, the J gene TRBJ1-2; 12 nucleotides match TRBD1. J lost 4 bases, V lost 5 bases, and 8 bases had no gene match. This CDR3 spans 16 amino acids. CDR1 and CDR2 from the germline V gene are MDHEN and SYDVKM. The CDR3 reads CASSTGQGATSYGYTF. In nucleotides, the CDR3 is TGTGCCAGCAGTACGGGACAGGGGGCTACTTCCTATGGCTACACCTTC.

The V gene is TRBV7-2, the J gene TRBJ1-2; the D gene is possibly TRBD1 (5 bases). CDR3 length equals 14 residues. Germline CDR1 is SGHTA and CDR2 is FQGNSA. With 7 bases removed from V and 4 bases from J, the gap between germline ends came to 16 bases. CDR3 coding DNA: TGTGCCAGCACCATGGGGCGGGAGACCTATGGCTACACCTTC. The encoded protein is CASTMGRETYGYTF. The whole variable domain, remainder taken from reference TRBV7-2 and TRBJ1-2, is GAGVSQSPSNKVTEKGKDVELRCDPISGHTALYWYRQSLGQGLEFLIYFQGNSAPDKSGLPSDRFSAERTGGSVSTLTIQRTQQEDSAVYLCASTMGRETYGYTFGSGTRLTVV.

In this sample, this clone turned up a few times. The chain has TRBV15 and TRBJ2-5; perhaps TRBD2 as D (5 bases). The CDR3 length is 15 residues. V gave up 1 base and J gave up 1 base, with 10 bases separating them. CDR1 and CDR2 (germline): LNHNV, YYDKDF (reference sequence). This chain's CDR3 is CATSRAPTTQETQYF. The CDR3 coding sequence is TGTGCCACCAGCAGAGCTCCGACTACCCAAGAGACCCAGTACTTC.

The rearrangement uses TRBV15 and TRBJ2-7; 9 bases align to TRBD1. Per the germline V gene, CDR1 is LNHNV and CDR2 is YYDKDF (reference sequence). V trimming: 1 base; J trimming: 9 bases; junction bases outside the gene matches: 13. The CDR3 is made up of 16 amino acids. CDR3 sequence reads: CATSRGDRVLSRWQYF. The CDR3 nucleotides are TGTGCCACCAGCAGAGGGGACAGGGTTCTCTCCCGATGGCAGTACTTC.

The chain links TRBV7-2 to TRBJ2-7; 10 bases line up with TRBD2. Germline CDR1 SGHTA, CDR2 FQGNSA. The CDR3 consists of 15 residues. With V trimmed by 5 bases and J by 2 bases, 6 bases remained unmatched. CDR3 bases: TGTGCCAGCAGCCATAGCGGGGGGACTACCTACGAGCAGTACTTC. It encodes CASSHSGGTTYEQYF.

The genes are TRBV28 and TRBJ2-4, with a possible D match to TRBD2 (5 bases). This CDR3 has 16 residues. Looked up from germline, CDR1 is MDHEN and CDR2 is SYDVKM. V was cut by 2 bases and J by 0 bases, with 11 bases left in between. The DNA of the CDR3 is TGTGCCAGCAGTTTAGCGGGTCTCTTAGCCAAAAACATTCAGTACTTC. This translates into CASSLAGLLAKNIQYF.

J is TRBJ2-7 and V is TRBV5-1; 10 positions agree with TRBD2. This CDR3 is built from 17 residues. Germline V gives CDR1 SGHRS, CDR2 YFSETQ. Unmatched junction bases numbered 12, after V lost 4 bases and J lost 2 bases. The CDR3 coding sequence is TGCGCCAGCAGCCGGGGGGCTAGCGGGGGTGCGACCTACGAGCAGTACTTC. This translates into CASSRGASGGATYEQYF.

The gene calls are TRBV7-3 and TRBJ2-3; 8 bases are a match to TRBD1. Trimming at V came to 4 bases and at J to 3 bases, leaving 6 bases not matched to a gene. In germline, CDR1 is SGHTA, CDR2 FQGTGA. CDR3 length: 15 amino acids. The CDR3 sequence: CASSSSDRDTDTQYF. CDR3 bases: TGTGCCAGCAGCTCGTCGGACAGGGATACAGATACGCAGTATTTT.

The rearrangement uses TRBV19 and TRBJ2-3; D may be TRBD1 (5 bases). V was clipped by 9 bases and J by 0 bases, with 10 bases between them. Germline assignment: CDR1 LNHDA and CDR2 SQIVND (reference sequence). The CDR3 extends over 13 amino acids. CDR3 in amino acids: CASRAGSTDTQYF. In nucleotides, the CDR3 is TGTGCCAGCAGGGCCGGTAGCACAGATACGCAGTATTTT.

V usage is TRBV30 and J usage is TRBJ1-1, with TRBD1 as a possible D gene (6 bases). Germline loops: CDR1 GTSNPN, CDR2 SVGIG (reference sequence). Trimming stripped 4 bases from V and 4 bases from J, with 7 bases between. This CDR3 spans 11 amino acids. The CDR3 sequence is CAWNRATEAFF. For the CDR3, the DNA is TGTGCCTGGAACAGGGCCACTGAAGCTTTCTTT.

The DNA for the CDR3 is TGTGCCAGTAGTATTCCCGGCAGCGGGAGGGCCCGAGGCACAGATACGCAGTATTTT. Its translation: CASSIPGSGRARGTDTQYF. This chain uses TRBV19 with TRBJ2-3; 10 nucleotides line up with TRBD2. Germline V lookup: CDR1 LNHDA, CDR2 SQIVND (reference sequence). The CDR3 contains 19 residues. V lost 3 bases and J lost 1; bases outside the gene matches: 13.

The V and J genes are TRBV29-1 and TRBJ1-2, with D unclear. The CDR3 totals 10 residues. The V end was cut by 5 bases, the J end by 4 bases, with 5 bases between. Germline V CDR1 and CDR2: SQVTM, ANQGSEA. The CDR3 sequence: CSVLFYGYTF. The CDR3 coding sequence is TGCAGCGTTCTGTTCTATGGCTACACCTTC.

The gene calls are TRBV27 and TRBJ1-4; D possibly corresponds to TRBD1 (6 bases). Germline-derived CDR1 and CDR2 are MNHEY and SMNVEV (reference sequence). Trimming cost V 1 base and J 4 bases, with 25 bases left between them. The CDR3 consists of 20 residues. The CDR3 region has the DNA TGTGCCAGCAGTTTATTTTATCGGGTTGGGGGGGGCCTCGATAATGAAAAACTGTTTTTT. This encodes CASSLFYRVGGGLDNEKLFF.

Only one count was recorded for this clone. The chain carries TRBV18 and TRBJ1-1, with D perhaps matching TRBD1 (5 bases). V lost 2 bases to trimming and J lost 3 bases, with 10 bases between them. Germline CDR1 and CDR2: KGHSH and LQKENI. The CDR3 is made up of 14 amino acids. The CDR3 nucleotides read TGTGCCAGCTCACCAGCGGCAGGGTACACTGAAGCTTTCTTT. This translates into CASSPAAGYTEAFF.

This chain joins TRBV7-3 and TRBJ2-1; 8 bases fit TRBD1. Germline CDR1 is SGHTA and CDR2 is FQGTGA. The V gene end was trimmed by 4 bases and the J gene end by 5 bases; junction bases not matched to a gene: 10. This CDR3 comprises 16 residues. CDR3 nucleotides: TGTGCCAGCAGCTCCCAGGGGGCGAGGACGAACAATGAGCAGTTCTTC. Protein sequence: CASSSQGARTNNEQFF.

This clone was counted between two and nine times. V and J are TRBV5-1 and TRBJ2-5, with D possibly matching TRBD2 (7 bases). From germline, CDR1 is SGHRS and CDR2 YFSETQ. Trimming removed 4 bases at V and 3 bases at J, with 19 bases between. The CDR3 runs to 16 residues. The CDR3 sequence: CASSPRGGRDKETQYF. The CDR3 DNA reads as TGCGCCAGCAGCCCCCGCGGGGGCAGGGATAAAGAGACCCAGTACTTC. Full variable domain (outside the CDR3, taken from reference TRBV5-1 and TRBJ2-5): KAGVTQTPRYLIKTRGQQVTLSCSPISGHRSVSWYQQTPGQGLQFLFEYFSETQRNKGNFPGRFSGRQFSNSRSEMNVSTLELGDSALYLCASSPRGGRDKETQYFGPGTRLLVL.

This clone was counted a single time. This chain links TRBV6-4 with TRBJ2-7, with D possibly matching TRBD2 (5 bases). The CDR3 length is 15 residues. Germline values: CDR1 MRHNA, CDR2 SNTAGT. V dropped 0 bases and J dropped 3 bases, with 12 bases sitting between them. DNA for the CDR3: TGTGCCAGCAGTGACTCCGAGGGAGAGGTCTACGAGCAGTACTTC. Encoded protein: CASSDSEGEVYEQYF.

The table lists this clone with a few counts. The rearrangement uses TRBV5-1 and TRBJ1-4; D perhaps matches TRBD1 (6 bases). The length of the CDR3 is 15 residues. V was clipped by 4 bases and J by 8 bases, with 18 bases between them. Per the germline V gene, CDR1 is SGHRS and CDR2 is YFSETQ. CDR3 coding DNA: TGCGCCAGCAGCAAGGCGGGGGGCCTGGGCGAAAAACTGTTTTTT. This codes for CASSKAGGLGEKLFF.

The chain recombines TRBV25-1 with TRBJ2-1; 7 bases align to TRBD2. The CDR3 runs to 16 residues. Germline V lookup: CDR1 MGHDK, CDR2 SYGVNS. The V gene end was trimmed by 4 bases and the J gene end by 0 bases; junction bases not matched to a gene: 6. CDR3 nucleotide sequence: TGTGCCAGCAGTGGGGCTAGCGGCAGCTCCTACAATGAGCAGTTCTTC. Protein: CASSGASGSSYNEQFF.

The rearrangement links TRBV11-2 to TRBJ2-2; 9 bases match TRBD1. The V gene end was trimmed by 7 bases and the J gene end by 3 bases; junction bases not matched to a gene: 6. Germline CDR1 and CDR2: SGHAT and FQNNGV. The CDR3 loop spans 15 amino acids. Here the CDR3 reads CASNNRGLDTGELFF. In DNA form, the CDR3 reads TGTGCCAGCAACAACAGGGGGCTAGACACCGGGGAGCTGTTTTTT.

For the CDR3, the DNA is TGTGCCAGCAGCGCGGGACAGGGGGACTACGAGCAGTACTTC. Translated, it gives CASSAGQGDYEQYF. The J gene is TRBJ2-7, the V gene TRBV11-2, with 11 positions matching TRBD1. CDR3 size: 14 residues. The germline CDR1 and CDR2 sequences are SGHAT and FQNNGV. Trimming took 5 bases from V and 3 from J; bases not matched to a gene: 3.